Listed here are 24 T cell receptor beta chains from one sample, sequenced in a study of blood T cell repertoires in COVID-19. The protocol was immunoSEQ multiplex PCR, while the TCRdb copy is restricted to in-frame clones and leaves out a portion. This sample has fewer than 95,000 clones; about nine tenths occur once, and the top ten carry 8.5% to 10%. The sequenced material came from peripheral blood. All receptors come from a man aged 45 to 65 with acute or convalescent COVID-19.

V usage is TRBV30 and J usage is TRBJ1-2, with TRBD1 matching 8 bases. This CDR3 has 12 amino acids. J lost 7 bases, V lost 3 bases, and 4 bases had no gene match. Germline CDR1 GTSNPN, CDR2 SVGIG (reference sequence). This CDR3 reads CAWRPGGSGYTF. CDR3 in DNA: TGTGCCTGGAGGCCAGGGGGCTCTGGCTACACCTTC.

The J gene is TRBJ2-7, the V gene TRBV3-1 (or the pseudogene TRBV3-2); 8 bases match TRBD2. Germline CDR1 LGHDT, CDR2 YNNKEL (reference sequence). With V trimmed by 0 bases and J by 6 bases, 7 bases remained unmatched. This CDR3 is 15 amino acids long. CDR3 protein: CASSQDTGGAPEQYF. In DNA form, the CDR3 reads TGTGCCAGCAGCCAAGACACCGGGGGGGCGCCCGAGCAGTACTTC.

The chain joins TRBV21-1 to TRBJ2-1; the listed D gene, TRBD1, was not tested against the DNA. TRBV21-1 has pseudogene status. The CDR3 totals 16 residues. The DNA of the CDR3 is TGTGCCAGCAGCCCCTGGACAGGGGGCTATTGGGATGAGCAGTTCTTC. Translating it yields CASSPWTGGYWDEQFF.

This chain connects TRBV3-1 (or the pseudogene TRBV3-2) to TRBJ2-3; 13 nucleotides line up with TRBD2. The trim removed 2 bases at V and 5 bases at J, leaving 1 base unmatched. Per germline, CDR1 LGHDT and CDR2 YNNKEL (reference sequence). The CDR3 is made up of 15 amino acids. The CDR3 DNA reads TGTGCCAGCAGCCAAAGGACTAGCGGGGGAGATACGCAGTATTTT. Its protein is CASSQRTSGGDTQYF.

The chain couples TRBV5-6 to TRBJ1-2, with 12 bases fitting TRBD1. This CDR3 is 15 amino acids long. Trimming took 4 bases from V and 4 from J; bases not matched to a gene: 5. The germline CDR1 and CDR2 sequences are SGHDT and YYEEEE. CDR3 residues: CASSGTGGLGYGYTF. DNA for the CDR3: TGTGCCAGCAGCGGGACAGGGGGCTTGGGCTATGGCTACACCTTC.

This clone has just a few counts. This chain joins TRBV18 and TRBJ1-4, with D possibly being TRBD1 (6 bases). Germline values: CDR1 KGHSH, CDR2 LQKENI. V shed 0 bases and J shed 0 bases, with 11 bases lying between them. The CDR3 consists of 17 residues. The CDR3 protein is CASSPPTGPSTNEKLFF. CDR3 in DNA: TGTGCCAGCTCACCACCGACAGGACCCTCAACTAATGAAAAACTGTTTTTT.

CDR3 bases: TGTGCCAGCAGCGCAGGACAGGGGTTAACAACTAATGAAAAACTGTTTTTT. Translating gives CASSAGQGLTTNEKLFF. The V call is TRBV9, the J call TRBJ1-4, with 9 bases lining up with TRBD1. The CDR3 is 17 amino acids. With V trimmed by 3 bases and J by 0 bases, 6 bases remained unmatched. Germline V gene data show CDR1 as SGDLS and CDR2 as YYNGEE.

The chain links TRBV19 to TRBJ1-6; D ambiguous. CDR1 LNHDA and CDR2 SQIVND come from the germline V gene (reference sequence). The CDR3 runs to 16 residues. V was trimmed by 4 bases and J by 0 bases, leaving 10 bases between them. The CDR3 coding sequence is TGTGCCAGTAGTAGAACGGAGATCTCCTATAATTCACCCCTCCACTTT. It yields the protein CASSRTEISYNSPLHF.

The chain combines TRBV24-1 with TRBJ2-3, with TRBD1 matching 9 bases. The V gene end was trimmed by 3 bases and the J gene end by 4 bases; junction bases not matched to a gene: 7. The germline V gene has CDR1 KGHDR and CDR2 SFDVKD. The CDR3 covers 16 residues. The CDR3 sequence: CATSDAGTGFADTQYF. The CDR3 DNA follows: TGTGCCACCAGTGATGCCGGGACAGGGTTCGCAGATACGCAGTATTTT.

This sequence joins TRBV27 and TRBJ2-1; D is perhaps TRBD1 (5 bases). Germline assignment: CDR1 MNHEY and CDR2 SMNVEV (reference sequence). Trimming removed 3 bases from V and 5 bases from J, with 8 bases in between. This CDR3 contains 13 residues. CDR3 nucleotide sequence: TGTGCCAGCAGTTTCCGACAGAACAATGAGCAGTTCTTC. Its protein is CASSFRQNNEQFF.

This clone was observed a single time. The rearrangement links TRBV9 to TRBJ2-1; 15 nucleotides agree with TRBD2. This CDR3 comprises 17 residues. J was trimmed by 7 bases and V by 0 bases; bases with no gene match: 5. The germline gives CDR1 SGDLS, CDR2 YYNGEE. CDR3 sequence (DNA): TGTGCCAGCAGCGTAGGTGGCGGGACTAGCGGGGGGAATGAGCAGTTCTTC. It translates to CASSVGGGTSGGNEQFF.

V usage is TRBV10-3 and J usage is TRBJ2-1; 8 bases are shared with TRBD1. Looked up from germline, CDR1 is ENHRY and CDR2 is SYGVKD. The ends lost 5 bases at V and 8 bases at J; junction bases unmatched: 11. This CDR3 comprises 15 residues. The CDR3 here is CAISPGDRTGDEQFF. The CDR3 region has the DNA TGTGCCATCAGTCCTGGGGACAGGACGGGCGATGAGCAGTTCTTC.

This clone was found a few times. The chain has TRBV7-8 and TRBJ2-5; maybe TRBD2 (6 bases). The V end was cut by 6 bases, the J end by 7 bases, with 21 bases between. This CDR3 is built from 15 residues. Germline V gene sequence: CDR1 SGHVS, CDR2 FQNEAQ. The CDR3 DNA is TGTGCCAGCAGTCCCAGCGGGTCCACCGGGGGGACCCAGTACTTC. The encoded protein is CASSPSGSTGGTQYF.

CDR3 nucleotides: TGTGCCTGGAGTACAGGGTTCGGCACTGAAGCTTTCTTT. This translates into CAWSTGFGTEAFF. The chain links TRBV30 to TRBJ1-1, with D maybe TRBD1 (6 bases). Between the trimmed V and J ends, which lost 2 bases and 4 bases, there was a span of 11 bases. Per germline, CDR1 GTSNPN and CDR2 SVGIG (reference sequence). This CDR3 comprises 13 residues.

The chain links TRBV4-2 to TRBJ2-7; D not resolved. Trimming removed 1 base at V and 3 bases at J, with 13 bases between. The length of the CDR3 is 15 residues. Germline CDR1 LGHNA, CDR2 YNFKEQ. CDR3 residues: CASSQGPTGYYEQYF. DNA for the CDR3: TGTGCCAGCAGCCAAGGTCCGACTGGGTACTACGAGCAGTACTTC.

This clone was counted a few times. The rearrangement uses TRBV7-2 and TRBJ2-7; D is uncertain. CDR1 is SGHTA, CDR2 FQGNSA, per germline. Between the trimmed V and J ends, which lost 4 bases and 0 bases, there was a span of 13 bases. This CDR3 comprises 15 residues. DNA for the CDR3: TGTGCCAGCAGCTCCCACCGGGTCGCCTCCTACGAGCAGTACTTC. Its protein is CASSSHRVASYEQYF.

The chain couples TRBV18 to TRBJ2-4; 7 bases line up with TRBD2. CDR3 length equals 15 residues. Germline V gene sequence: CDR1 KGHSH, CDR2 LQKENI. J lost 0 bases, V lost 6 bases, and 5 bases had no gene match. Written as DNA, the CDR3 is TGTGCCAGCTCTCTGACTAGCCAAGCCAAAAACATTCAGTACTTC. Its translation is CASSLTSQAKNIQYF. The full variable domain, its missing parts supplied by reference TRBV18 and TRBJ2-4, is NAGVMQNPRHLVRRRGQEARLRCSPMKGHSHVYWYRQLPEEGLKFMVYLQKENIIDESGMPKERFSAEFPKEGPSILRIQQVVRGDSAAYFCASSLTSQAKNIQYFGAGTRLSVL.

CDR3 in amino acids: CASSTRGGPGPQETQYF. In DNA form, the CDR3 reads TGTGCCAGCAGCACGCGGGGGGGCCCAGGACCCCAAGAGACCCAGTACTTC. The chain recombines TRBV9 with TRBJ2-5, with 9 bases matching TRBD2. The CDR3 consists of 17 residues. CDR1 and CDR2 (germline): SGDLS, YYNGEE. V gave up 4 bases and J gave up 1 base; unmatched junction bases: 11.

Worth noting for this clone: This sample also contains other DNA sequences that code for the same CDR3. The chain joins TRBV7-3 to TRBJ1-1; D uncertain. The V gene lost 2 bases and the J gene lost 2 bases, with 6 bases spanning the gap. The germline V gene has CDR1 SGHTA and CDR2 FQGTGA. This CDR3 region has 13 residues. This CDR3 reads CASSLSVNTEAFF. The CDR3 DNA reads as TGTGCCAGCAGCTTATCTGTAAACACTGAAGCTTTCTTT. Full variable domain (missing parts from reference TRBV7-3 and TRBJ1-1): GAGVSQTPSNKVTEKGKYVELRCDPISGHTALYWYRQSLGQGPEFLIYFQGTGAADDSGLPNDRFFAVRPEGSVSTLKIQRTERGDSAVYLCASSLSVNTEAFFGQGTRLTVV.

This chain links TRBV20-1 with TRBJ1-1, with a tentative D call TRBD1 (5 bases). This CDR3 is built from 15 residues. Germline V gene lookup returns CDR1 DFQATT and CDR2 SNEGSKA (reference sequence). With 3 bases removed from V and 5 bases from J, the gap between germline ends came to 19 bases. The CDR3 bases are TGCAGTGCTAGTAGTCGGCAGGGCGGGGGGACTGAAGCTTTCTTT. Amino acid sequence: CSASSRQGGGTEAFF.

The chain recombines TRBV6-5 with TRBJ1-2; perhaps TRBD1 as D (6 bases). The germline gives CDR1 MNHEY, CDR2 SVGAGI. Trimming removed 0 bases at V and 5 bases at J, with 10 bases between. There are 14 residues in the CDR3. This CDR3 is CASSYSGAPYGYTF. The CDR3 DNA follows: TGTGCCAGCAGTTACTCGGGGGCACCTTATGGCTACACCTTC.

In its sample, this clone was seen a few times. The rearrangement joins TRBV19 to TRBJ2-2; the D gene is possibly TRBD1 (5 bases). The germline CDR1 and CDR2 sequences are LNHDA and SQIVND (reference sequence). The CDR3 length is 14 residues. V dropped 8 bases and J dropped 0 bases, with 10 bases sitting between them. The CDR3 loop is CASRGHTNTGELFF. Here the CDR3 DNA reads TGTGCCAGTCGAGGACACACGAACACCGGGGAGCTGTTTTTT.

The chain uses TRBV10-3 and TRBJ1-5, with 7 nucleotides matching TRBD1. The CDR3 contains 14 residues. The V segment lost 3 bases and the J segment 6 bases; nucleotides outside the gene matches: 5. Germline V gives CDR1 ENHRY, CDR2 SYGVKD. This chain's CDR3 is CAISEQGMRQPQHF. Written as DNA, the CDR3 is TGTGCCATCAGTGAACAGGGGATGCGTCAGCCCCAGCATTTT.

The CDR3 here is CASENRANEKLFF. The CDR3 nucleotides are TGTGCCAGTGAAAACAGGGCGAATGAAAAACTGTTTTTT. This chain connects TRBV19 to TRBJ1-4; D is perhaps TRBD1 (6 bases). The CDR3 extends over 13 amino acids. The V and J ends lost 8 bases and 5 bases respectively, with 12 bases between them. Germline V gene sequence: CDR1 LNHDA, CDR2 SQIVND (reference sequence).